The sequence of this TCR beta chain was determined in a study of blood T cells in healthy people across ages. Then a second PCR, running roughly 7 to 11 cycles, was carried out with a sample-barcoded 5' primer and a J-beta primer mix. TCRdb reprocessed the 5' RACE reads via MiXCR and lists one record per CDR3 protein. The data hold about 570,000 distinct CDR3 sequences, with roughly a quarter observed a single time. This clonotype was seen more than once but under ten times. Each of the donors had 8 to 10 milliliters of peripheral blood drawn into EDTA-treated Vacutainer tubes. This CDR3 region has 13 residues. Germline V gene sequence: CDR1 MGHRA, CDR2 YSYEKL. The sample was also linked to a second study, of T cells of mothers and their children. That work contributes: Each child contributed about 3 million TCR beta CDR3 reads, while each mother contributed over 9.5 million.

The rearrangement links TRBV4-1 to TRBJ2-1; no firm D call. Near its end, the DNA agrees better with TRBJ2-5, so the J call may be wrong. Sequencing was performed on blood. The sequence came from a boy aged 2 to 10 in good health. The CDR3 nucleotides read TGCGCCAGCAGCCAGGTTATAGGCGAGACCCAGTACTTC. Encoded protein: CASSQVIGETQYF.